Given below is one T cell receptor (beta chain) in context. This sample was taken from a study of shared clonotypes between healthy human individuals. Trimming at V came to 2 bases and at J to 5 bases, leaving 4 bases not matched to a gene. Germline values: CDR1 MDHEN, CDR2 SYDVKM. The CDR3 is 14 residues long. Genomic DNA from each subset was divided evenly over several immunoSEQ plates. The assay was immunoSEQ multiplex PCR, and TCRdb's table has in-frame clones only and misses some. Altogether 1 million to 1.3 million clones are present, about four fifths being singletons, with the ten largest covering roughly 0.62%.

The genes are TRBV28 and TRBJ2-5; 8 bases match TRBD1. The sample taken for sequencing was memory CD4+ T cells from PBMCs. Stated subset: CD45RA-negative fraction. This sequence was found in a young man in good health. Some clones in this sample may be carry-over from other donors' samples. The CDR3 bases are TGTGCCAGCAGTTTAAATACAGGGGGGGAGACCCAGTACTTC. It specifies CASSLNTGGETQYF.